The clone carrying this TCR beta chain appeared a few times. The length of the CDR3 is 16 residues. Trimming took 1 base from V and 1 from J, leaving 11 bases between them. The V gene's germline CDR1 is SGHRS and CDR2 YFSETQ. The source of the sample is a study of Graves' ophthalmopathy and Graves' hyperthyroidism. Study-level background: Where ophthalmopathy was absent within 18 months of follow-up, hyperthyroidism was stable.

Investigators amplified TCR beta CDR3 regions from RNA transcripts. First-round RT-PCR with HTBI primers preceded a second-round multiplex PCR. TCRdb reprocessed the multiplex PCR reads via MiXCR and lists one record per CDR3 protein. The profile shows about 590,000 distinct CDR3 sequences, about 40% of them singletons. Newly diagnosed, the hyperthyroidism patients had under 2 months' duration and were aged 18 to 65. Sequencing input: peripheral blood or thyroid tissue (not recorded which). This sequence originates from an adult man with Graves' hyperthyroidism. The V call is TRBV5-1, the J call TRBJ1-4, with D possibly matching TRBD1 (6 bases). This CDR3 is CASSLRDTQTNEKLFF. CDR3 bases: TGCGCCAGCAGCTTGCGGGACACCCAAACTAATGAAAAACTGTTTTTT.